This T cell receptor (beta chain) was recovered during a study of a mutant IDH1 vaccine in newly diagnosed glioma. Sequencing was performed with immunoSEQ multiplex PCR; in TCRdb, only in-frame clones are kept and a portion is missing. The repertoire holds some 95,000 clones, with around four fifths as singletons. Time point: baseline, week 1 (first vaccination visit). Treatment defined: pre-vaccination baseline after standard-of-care therapy. The germline gives CDR1 MNHNY, CDR2 SVGAGI (reference sequence). V lost 2 bases, J lost 1 base, and 8 bases lay in between. CDR3 length: 14 residues. The sample consisted of PBMCs, taken from a glioma patient treated with radiotherapy, temozolomide or both. The gene calls are TRBV6-6 and TRBJ1-1; D gene uncertain. This sequence was found in a man between 40 and 49 years old with glioma. CDR3 protein: CASSYGQSNTEAFF. CDR3 in DNA: TGTGCCAGCAGTTACGGCCAATCGAACACTGAAGCTTTCTTT.